This TCR beta chain derives from a study of regulatory T cells in long-lasting Graves disease. Time point in this sample: newly diagnosed GD, antithyroid drugs for less than 3 months. Extracted PBMC RNA gave rise to the TCR library. The germline V gene has CDR1 MNHEY and CDR2 SVGAGI. J lost 9 bases, V lost 4 bases, and 13 bases had no gene match. The CDR3 covers 16 residues. General study points: No thyroid tissue was studied; the work used peripheral blood only. Persistent disease exhibited a predilection for TRBV28, TRBJ1-2 and TRBJ2-5.

For this clonotype: Antigen unknown.

Arm-PCR of CDR3 regions with iRepertoire HTBI primers generated TCR beta libraries. Under the authors' procedure: Across the samples, identification revealed fewer than 75 TRBV and some 14 TRBJ segments. TCRdb called the multiplex PCR reads again in MiXCR, with one record for every CDR3 protein. TCRdb's processing, not the authors', yielded these V and J calls. The sample has some 320,000 distinct CDR3 sequences, about 18% seen once; the top ten hold 38%. This TCR came from a female donor with Graves disease. The specimen comprised peripheral blood mononuclear cells (PBMCs), sampled at new diagnosis, from a patient treated with antithyroid drugs. V usage is TRBV6-5 and J usage is TRBJ2-1; 9 nucleotides agree with TRBD2. The CDR3 sequence: CASSSPLAGEVTEQFF. CDR3 in DNA: TGTGCCAGCAGTTCCCCTTTAGCGGGAGAGGTAACTGAGCAGTTCTTC.